The next 27 T cell receptor beta chains were all read from a single sample in a study of T cell changes during pregnancy in multiple sclerosis (dated by TCRdb to the late 2010s). Library construction relied on the immunoSEQ multiplex PCR assay. As stored in TCRdb, this immuneACCESS dataset retains in-frame rearrangements with V and J assigned. A fraction of the clones does not appear; measured against another copy, unresolved V genes explain less than half of the discrepancy, and the remainder lacks a known reason. This sample holds some 20,000 clones; roughly nine tenths were observed only once. The ten largest clones take up 15% to 20% of the sample. This specimen was CD8+ T cells from peripheral blood mononuclear cells, taken after pregnancy. The receptors were sampled from a female donor in good health, enrolled as a control in a pregnancy study.

This clone was recorded a few times. The chain links TRBV5-8 to TRBJ2-3; D perhaps matches TRBD1 (5 bases). The ends were cut back, 4 bases at V and 0 bases at J, with 15 bases in the middle. From germline, CDR1 is SGHTS and CDR2 YDEGEE. The CDR3 runs to 16 residues. The CDR3 region is CASSPDTKSSTDTQYF. CDR3 nucleotide sequence: TGTGCCAGCAGCCCGGACACAAAGTCTAGCACAGATACGCAGTATTTT.

This rearrangement joins TRBV7-9 to TRBJ2-7; 8 bases map to TRBD2. CDR1 is SEHNR and CDR2 is FQNEAQ in the germline V gene (reference sequence). Trimming took 5 bases from V and 7 from J; bases not matched to a gene: 7. The CDR3 is 13 amino acids. DNA of the CDR3: TGTGCCAGCAGCCCCCCCCGGGGGGGGGAGCAGTACTTC. Translation gives CASSPPRGGEQYF.

This clone was seen only a few times. The chain combines TRBV6-5 with TRBJ2-6, with a weak D call TRBD2 (5 bases). The CDR3 totals 15 residues. V was shortened by 4 bases and J by 2 bases, with 9 bases between the two germline ends. Germline loops: CDR1 MNHEY, CDR2 SVGAGI. The CDR3 here is CASSFQEAGANVLTF. DNA of the CDR3: TGTGCCAGCAGTTTCCAGGAGGCTGGGGCCAACGTCCTGACTTTC.

This rearrangement joins TRBV27 to TRBJ1-1; tentative D call: TRBD1 (5 bases). Germline CDR1 MNHEY, CDR2 SMNVEV (reference sequence). The V end lost 6 bases, the J end lost 5 bases, and 13 bases lay between the germline ends. The CDR3 is made up of 13 amino acids. The CDR3 region is CASRGGFYTEAFF. CDR3 sequence (DNA): TGTGCCAGCAGGGGGGGATTTTATACTGAAGCTTTCTTT.

The chain has TRBV27 and TRBJ2-1, with a tentative D call TRBD2 (5 bases). The germline gives CDR1 MNHEY, CDR2 SMNVEV (reference sequence). V was trimmed by 1 base and J by 8 bases, leaving 9 bases between them. The CDR3 runs to 13 residues. This CDR3 reads CASSLFGGYEQFF. The CDR3 coding sequence is TGTGCCAGCAGTTTATTTGGAGGCTATGAGCAGTTCTTC.

This sequence joins TRBV5-1 and TRBJ2-5, with 7 bases identical to TRBD1. The CDR3 consists of 14 residues. The germline CDR1 and CDR2 sequences are SGHRS and YFSETQ. Trimming cost V 4 bases and J 9 bases; bases outside gene matches: 12. The CDR3 protein is CASSPGQLFGAQYF. As DNA, the CDR3 is TGCGCCAGCAGCCCGGGACAGCTTTTCGGGGCCCAGTACTTC.

The V gene is TRBV5-1, the J gene TRBJ2-2; D gene unclear. The CDR3 spans 14 residues. Germline V lookup: CDR1 SGHRS, CDR2 YFSETQ. Trimming took off 0 bases at V and 1 base at J, with 4 bases between the two ends. CDR3 sequence: CASSLGQNTGELFF. The CDR3 nucleotides are TGCGCCAGCAGCTTGGGACAGAACACCGGGGAGCTGTTTTTT.

J is TRBJ2-1 and V is TRBV7-9, with a possible D match to TRBD2 (5 bases). Deletions cut 7 bases from V and 5 bases from J, with 12 bases between. The CDR3 consists of 13 residues. CDR1 and CDR2 (germline): SEHNR, FQNEAQ (reference sequence). The CDR3, as DNA: TGTGCCAGCAACAGACGGGGTGACAATGAGCAGTTCTTC. Translating gives CASNRRGDNEQFF.

The chain is built from TRBV4-3 and TRBJ2-5; TRBD2 agrees at 8 bases. The CDR3 covers 16 residues. Germline V gene sequence: CDR1 LGHNA, CDR2 YSLEER. The ends lost 3 bases at V and 5 bases at J; junction bases unmatched: 11. This chain's CDR3 is CASSQGWDTGGETQYF. DNA for the CDR3: TGCGCCAGCAGCCAGGGCTGGGACACGGGGGGGGAGACCCAGTACTTC.

This chain uses TRBV4-3 with TRBJ1-2; 7 bases are a match to TRBD1. With V trimmed by 2 bases and J by 8 bases, 14 bases remained unmatched. This CDR3 spans 16 amino acids. Germline V gene data show CDR1 as LGHNA and CDR2 as YSLEER. The CDR3 nucleotides read TGCGCCAGCAGCCAAAACTCACAGGGGCAGGGGGGAGGCTACACCTTC. Encoded protein: CASSQNSQGQGGGYTF.

The chain has TRBV6-1 and TRBJ1-4; D is ambiguous. This CDR3 spans 14 amino acids. The germline CDR1 and CDR2 sequences are MNHNS and SASEGT. Trimming took off 4 bases at V and 5 bases at J, with 11 bases between the two ends. The CDR3, as DNA: TGTGCCAGCAGTGGGTCGGTCGAAAATGAAAAACTGTTTTTT. It specifies CASSGSVENEKLFF.

The V and J genes are TRBV19 and TRBJ2-7; 7 nucleotides line up with TRBD1. Per the germline V gene, CDR1 is LNHDA and CDR2 is SQIVND (reference sequence). V shed 7 bases and J 6 bases; nucleotides not matched to a gene: 6. The CDR3 runs to 12 residues. Written as DNA, the CDR3 is TGTGCCAGTAACGAGGGGGCCGGCGAGCAGTACTTC. Amino acid sequence: CASNEGAGEQYF.

This clone was recorded only once. The chain couples TRBV4-1 to TRBJ1-5; a weak D match, TRBD1 (5 bases). Germline-derived CDR1 and CDR2 are MGHRA and YSYEKL. Trimming left V 4 bases short and J 2 bases short, with 18 bases between. The CDR3 loop spans 17 amino acids. The CDR3 DNA sequence: TGCGCCAGCAGCCCCACACCACAGGAGATGGGCAATCAGCCCCAGCATTTT. It specifies CASSPTPQEMGNQPQHF.

The CDR3 loop reads CASSLARGAVGHYNEQFF. For the CDR3, the DNA is TGTGCCAGCAGCTTAGCGCGGGGCGCCGTCGGCCACTACAATGAGCAGTTCTTC. The chain joins TRBV7-9 to TRBJ2-1, with D possibly matching TRBD2 (6 bases). With 0 bases removed from V and 3 bases from J, the gap between germline ends came to 18 bases. There are 18 residues in the CDR3. Germline loops: CDR1 SEHNR, CDR2 FQNEAQ (reference sequence).

This clone was counted a single time. The DNA of the CDR3 is TGTGCCATCAGCTATCCTAGCGGGGGGGTTAGCTCCTACAATGAGCAGTTCTTC. Translated: CAISYPSGGVSSYNEQFF. This chain uses TRBV10-3 with TRBJ2-1; TRBD2 matches 12 bases. CDR1 is ENHRY and CDR2 is SYGVKD in the germline V gene. The CDR3 has 18 amino acids. With 6 bases clipped from V and 0 bases from J, the junction kept 9 bases outside the gene matches.

The chain combines TRBV19 with TRBJ1-1; possible D gene TRBD1, 6 bases. V lost 1 base to trimming and J lost 5 bases, with 11 bases between them. CDR3 size: 14 residues. Germline CDR1 LNHDA, CDR2 SQIVND (reference sequence). The CDR3: CASSIGGGETEAFF. The CDR3 region has the DNA TGTGCCAGTAGTATAGGAGGGGGTGAGACTGAAGCTTTCTTT.

The chain recombines TRBV30 with TRBJ2-7; TRBD1 agrees at 8 bases. Trimming at V came to 5 bases and at J to 4 bases, leaving 10 bases not matched to a gene. CDR3 size: 14 residues. Germline V CDR1 and CDR2: GTSNPN, SVGIG (reference sequence). The DNA of the CDR3 is TGTGCCTGGGTCAGGGACAGGTCCTCGTACGAGCAGTACTTC. It encodes CAWVRDRSSYEQYF.

The chain recombines TRBV19 with TRBJ2-7; 9 bases agree with TRBD1. V lost 1 base to trimming and J lost 3 bases; unmatched junction nucleotides: 7. Per the germline V gene, CDR1 is LNHDA and CDR2 is SQIVND (reference sequence). The CDR3 is 16 residues long. CDR3 residues: CASSIVTGTGNYEQYF. CDR3 bases: TGTGCCAGTAGTATAGTTACCGGGACAGGGAACTACGAGCAGTACTTC. Full variable domain (remainder filled in from reference TRBV19 and TRBJ2-7): DGGITQSPKYLFRKEGQNVTLSCEQNLNHDAMYWYRQDPGQGLRLIYYSQIVNDFQKGDIAEGYSVSREKKESFPLTVTSAQKNPTAFYLCASSIVTGTGNYEQYFGPGTRLTVT.

V is TRBV19 and J is TRBJ2-3; D not certain. CDR1 and CDR2 (germline): LNHDA, SQIVND (reference sequence). Between the trimmed V and J ends, which lost 3 bases and 7 bases, there was a span of 5 bases. The CDR3 extends over 11 amino acids. CDR3 sequence: CASSIKNTQYF. CDR3 DNA: TGTGCCAGTAGTATCAAAAATACGCAGTATTTT.

The CDR3 loop reads CASSIGGDLEQYF. The CDR3 coding sequence is TGTGCCAGTAGTATTGGTGGAGACCTCGAGCAGTACTTC. The chain joins TRBV19 to TRBJ2-7; D gene unclear. Germline V CDR1 and CDR2: LNHDA, SQIVND (reference sequence). V was trimmed by 3 bases and J by 6 bases, leaving 12 bases between them. This CDR3 region has 13 residues.

This clone was seen once. The CDR3 spells CASSRGLAGDSYEQYF. The CDR3, as DNA: TGTGCCAGCAGCCGAGGACTAGCGGGGGACTCCTACGAGCAGTACTTC. This chain connects TRBV7-2 to TRBJ2-7, with 13 positions matching TRBD2. Trimming at V came to 5 bases and at J to 0 bases, leaving 4 bases not matched to a gene. In germline, CDR1 is SGHTA, CDR2 FQGNSA. The CDR3 has 16 amino acids.

The chain combines TRBV4-1 with TRBJ2-1, with TRBD1 matching over 8 bases. The CDR3 has 14 amino acids. V lost 4 bases, J lost 7 bases, and 6 bases stayed unmatched. Germline-derived CDR1 and CDR2 are MGHRA and YSYEKL. The CDR3 DNA follows: TGCGCCAGCAGCCCTCGCCAGGGGGCAAATGAGCAGTTCTTC. Translated, it gives CASSPRQGANEQFF.

The chain uses TRBV10-3 and TRBJ2-3; TRBD2 might be the D (6 bases). In germline, CDR1 is ENHRY, CDR2 SYGVKD. The V end lost 7 bases, the J end lost 5 bases, and 22 bases lay between the germline ends. The CDR3 length is 16 residues. CDR3 amino acids: CAINLGTGLNQDTQYF. CDR3 coding DNA: TGTGCCATCAACCTCGGGACGGGACTCAATCAAGATACGCAGTATTTT.

The V and J genes are TRBV30 and TRBJ2-5; D is unresolved. V was clipped by 8 bases and J by 3 bases, with 10 bases between them. CDR1 is GTSNPN and CDR2 is SVGIG in the germline V gene (reference sequence). The CDR3 is 11 residues long. DNA of the CDR3: TGTGCCCACGACTCGAAAGAGACCCAGTACTTC. Translation gives CAHDSKETQYF.

The genes are TRBV7-9 and TRBJ1-2; weak D call: TRBD1 (6 bases). Germline assignment: CDR1 SEHNR and CDR2 FQNEAQ (reference sequence). The CDR3 contains 14 residues. The V and J ends lost 7 bases and 2 bases respectively, with 14 bases between them. The CDR3 sequence is CASTKTGQNYGYTF. Written as DNA, the CDR3 is TGTGCCAGCACCAAAACAGGACAGAACTATGGCTACACCTTC.

The chain combines TRBV4-1 with TRBJ2-7; D remains unclear. Germline V gene data show CDR1 as MGHRA and CDR2 as YSYEKL. The CDR3 sequence is 16 residues long. Trimming left V 0 bases short and J 5 bases short, with 17 bases between. This CDR3 reads CASSQEPYGPGDEQYF. DNA of the CDR3: TGCGCCAGCAGCCAAGAGCCCTATGGTCCAGGCGACGAGCAGTACTTC.

The chain uses TRBV27 and TRBJ1-3; 7 nucleotides match TRBD1. From germline, CDR1 is MNHEY and CDR2 SMNVEV (reference sequence). There are 15 residues in the CDR3. J was trimmed by 0 bases and V by 6 bases; bases with no gene match: 5. The CDR3 DNA follows: TGTGCCAGCAGCCCGGACAGGTTCTCTGGAAACACCATATATTTT. It specifies CASSPDRFSGNTIYF.